The 5 T cell receptor beta chains below were found in one sample sequenced in a study of T-cell memory formation after mild COVID-19. Each CDR3 protein is one row after TCRdb ran MiXCR on the 5' RACE reads. The sample records 150,000 to 200,000 distinct CDR3 sequences, roughly 15% being singletons. The sample was PBMCs or a T cell subset sorted from them (not recorded which). The origin of the receptors is an adult woman who had mild COVID-19 (a few samples of this study predate the infection). Cell type and time point are not known.

V is TRBV2 and J is TRBJ2-1; D is unclear. CDR1 is SNHLY, CDR2 FYNNEI, per germline. Trimming took off 8 bases at V and 5 bases at J, with 10 bases between the two ends. The CDR3 runs to 12 residues. The CDR3 sequence: CASRWNNNEQFF. DNA of the CDR3: TGTGCCAGCCGGTGGAATAACAATGAGCAGTTCTTC.

This clonotype was detected many times. The J gene is TRBJ2-7, the V gene TRBV5-1; D is possibly TRBD1 (5 bases). Trimming left V 5 bases short and J 1 base short, with 10 bases between. Germline values: CDR1 SGHRS, CDR2 YFSETQ. The CDR3 length is 13 residues. CDR3 bases: TGCGCCAGCAGAAGGGCAGGGTCCTACGAGCAGTACTTC. Amino acids: CASRRAGSYEQYF.

The table lists this clonotype with a few counts. The rearrangement links TRBV29-1 to TRBJ2-4; a weak D match, TRBD2 (6 bases). This CDR3 is built from 16 residues. V was pared by 4 bases and J by 0 bases, with 16 bases between. The V gene's germline CDR1 is SQVTM and CDR2 ANQGSEA. CDR3 residues: CSVVIVGEVAKNIQYF. The CDR3 region has the DNA TGCAGCGTTGTTATTGTGGGGGAGGTAGCCAAAAACATTCAGTACTTC.

DNA of the CDR3: TGTGCCAGCAGTATAAAGATCGGGCGCACTGAAGCTTTCTTT. Protein: CASSIKIGRTEAFF. This chain joins TRBV6-5 and TRBJ1-1; D gene uncertain. V lost 5 bases, J lost 4 bases, and 14 bases lay in between. CDR3 length equals 14 residues. From germline, CDR1 is MNHEY and CDR2 SVGAGI.

The chain employs TRBV29-1 and TRBJ2-1; TRBD2 matches at 9 bases. Germline V gives CDR1 SQVTM, CDR2 ANQGSEA. J lost 4 bases, V lost 3 bases, and 4 bases had no gene match. The CDR3 contains 14 residues. The CDR3 sequence is CSVDSGRGYNEQFF. The DNA for the CDR3 is TGCAGCGTTGATAGCGGGAGAGGGTACAATGAGCAGTTCTTC.